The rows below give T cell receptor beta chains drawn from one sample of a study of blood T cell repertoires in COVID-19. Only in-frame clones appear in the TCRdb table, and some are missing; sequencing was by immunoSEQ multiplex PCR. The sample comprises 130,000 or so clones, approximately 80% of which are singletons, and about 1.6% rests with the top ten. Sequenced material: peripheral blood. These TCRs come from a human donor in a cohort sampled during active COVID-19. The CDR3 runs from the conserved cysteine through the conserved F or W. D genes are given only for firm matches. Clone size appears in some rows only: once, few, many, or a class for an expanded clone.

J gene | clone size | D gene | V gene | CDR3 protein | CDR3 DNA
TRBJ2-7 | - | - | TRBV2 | CASSREGGPSYEQYF | TGTGCCAGCAGCCGGGAAGGCGGGCCCTCCTACGAGCAGTACTTC
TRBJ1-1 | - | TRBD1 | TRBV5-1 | CASSLRQGANGEAFF | TGCGCCAGCAGCCTTCGACAGGGGGCGAACGGTGAAGCTTTCTTT
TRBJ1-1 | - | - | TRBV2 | CASNAGLLSGTEAFF | TGTGCCAGCAACGCAGGCCTACTCAGCGGCACTGAAGCTTTCTTT
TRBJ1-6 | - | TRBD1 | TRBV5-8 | CASNTDRAGNSPLHF | TGTGCCAGCAACACGGACAGGGCGGGTAACTCACCCCTCCACTTT
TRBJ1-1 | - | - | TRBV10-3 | CAIRRDEATEAFF | TGTGCCATCAGGCGGGATGAAGCGACTGAAGCTTTCTTT
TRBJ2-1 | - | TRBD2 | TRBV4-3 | CASSQTWREDYNEQFF | TGCGCCAGCAGCCAAACCTGGCGGGAGGACTACAATGAGCAGTTCTTC
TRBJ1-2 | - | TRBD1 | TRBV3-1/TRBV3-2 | CASSPRDRAPYGYTF | TGTGCCAGCAGCCCCCGGGACAGGGCTCCTTATGGCTACACCTTC
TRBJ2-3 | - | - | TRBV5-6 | CASSLVGEGADTQYF | TGTGCCAGCAGCTTGGTGGGAGAGGGTGCCGATACGCAGTATTTT
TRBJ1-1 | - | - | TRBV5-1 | CASSLVLRDTEAFF | TGCGCCAGCAGCTTGGTTTTGAGGGACACTGAAGCTTTCTTT
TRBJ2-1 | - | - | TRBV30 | CAWSVVGSGEQFF | TGTGCCTGGAGTGTCGTGGGTAGCGGTGAGCAGTTCTTC
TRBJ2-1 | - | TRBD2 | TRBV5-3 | CARSFRAGEVDNEQFF | TGTGCCAGAAGCTTCAGAGCGGGAGAAGTGGACAATGAGCAGTTCTTC
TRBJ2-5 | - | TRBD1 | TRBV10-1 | CASSGPGQGSEETQYF | TGCGCCAGCAGTGGGCCGGGACAGGGGTCAGAAGAGACCCAGTACTTC
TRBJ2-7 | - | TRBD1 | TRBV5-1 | CASTPNDRAAGEQYF | TGCGCCAGCACCCCAAACGACAGGGCCGCCGGGGAGCAGTACTTC
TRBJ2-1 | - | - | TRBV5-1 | CASSSGPAGEQFF | TGCGCCAGCAGCTCGGGCCCTGCGGGTGAGCAGTTCTTC
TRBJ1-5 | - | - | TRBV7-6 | CASSLASGGHSNQPQHF | TGTGCCAGCAGCTTAGCGAGTGGGGGCCATAGCAATCAGCCCCAGCATTTT
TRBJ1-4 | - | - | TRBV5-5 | CASSSSGATNEKLFF | TGTGCCAGCAGCTCGAGCGGGGCTACTAATGAAAAACTGTTTTTT
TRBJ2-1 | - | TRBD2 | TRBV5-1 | CASSLEERGGYNEQFF | TGCGCCAGCAGCTTGGAGGAGCGGGGGGGCTACAATGAGCAGTTCTTC
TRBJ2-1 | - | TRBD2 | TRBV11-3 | CASSLGGGSHNEQFF | TGTGCCAGCAGCTTAGGGGGCGGGAGTCACAATGAGCAGTTCTTC
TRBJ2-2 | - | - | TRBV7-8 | CASSRDHRRRTGELFF | TGTGCCAGCAGCCGCGATCACAGGCGGAGAACCGGGGAGCTGTTTTTT
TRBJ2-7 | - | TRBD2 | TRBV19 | CASRGSGSTYEQYF | TGTGCCAGTAGGGGTAGCGGGAGCACCTACGAGCAGTACTTC
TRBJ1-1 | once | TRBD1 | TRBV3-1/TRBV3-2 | CASSQLDRSLGGSAEAFF | TGTGCCAGCAGCCAATTGGACCGATCTTTAGGGGGCAGCGCTGAAGCTTTCTTT
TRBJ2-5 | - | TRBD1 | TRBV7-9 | CASSLERGTGQETQYF | TGTGCCAGCAGCTTAGAACGAGGGACAGGGCAAGAGACCCAGTACTTC
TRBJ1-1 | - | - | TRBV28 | CASTLWNTEAFF | TGTGCCAGCACCCTGTGGAACACTGAAGCTTTCTTT
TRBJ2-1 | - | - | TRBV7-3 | CASSLRREGEQFF | TGTGCCAGCAGCTTAAGGCGGGAAGGTGAGCAGTTCTTC
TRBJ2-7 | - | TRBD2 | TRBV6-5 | CASSLAGRVSYEQYF | TGTGCCAGCAGTCTAGCGGGAAGAGTTTCCTACGAGCAGTACTTC
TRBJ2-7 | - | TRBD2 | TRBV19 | CASSSGTPTTSGSYEQYF | TGTGCCAGTAGTAGCGGGACACCGACGACTAGCGGTTCCTACGAGCAGTACTTC
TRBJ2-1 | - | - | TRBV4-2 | CASSQGNEVLRNNEQFF | TGTGCCAGCAGCCAAGGGAATGAGGTCCTAAGAAACAATGAGCAGTTCTTC
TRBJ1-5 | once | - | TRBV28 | CASTPSGGHQPQHF | TGTGCCAGCACCCCTAGCGGGGGTCATCAGCCCCAGCATTTT
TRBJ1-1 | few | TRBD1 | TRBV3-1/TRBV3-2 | CASSRTGTGINEAFF | TGTGCCAGCAGCCGAACCGGGACAGGGATAAATGAAGCTTTCTTT
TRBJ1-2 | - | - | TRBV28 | CASSLSQAPITYTF | TGTGCCAGCAGCCTAAGTCAGGCCCCGATCACCTACACCTTC
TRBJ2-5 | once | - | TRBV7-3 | CAENEGRGYQETQYF | TGTGCAGAAAACGAAGGAAGAGGCTACCAAGAGACCCAGTACTTC
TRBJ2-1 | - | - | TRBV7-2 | CASSWGGSSYNEQFF | TGTGCCAGCAGTTGGGGTGGGAGCTCCTACAATGAGCAGTTCTTC
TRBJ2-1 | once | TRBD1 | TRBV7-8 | CASNYGTGYNEQFF | TGTGCCAGCAACTACGGGACAGGCTACAATGAGCAGTTCTTC
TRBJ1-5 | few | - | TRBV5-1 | CASSLTTGLGQPQHF | TGCGCCAGCAGCTTGACGACAGGCCTCGGACAGCCCCAGCATTTT
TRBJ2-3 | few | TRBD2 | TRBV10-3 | CAISDALAGDTQYF | TGTGCCATCAGCGACGCACTAGCGGGAGATACGCAGTATTTT
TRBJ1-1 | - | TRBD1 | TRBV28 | CASRVNRGPMNTEAFF | TGTGCCAGCAGGGTCAACAGGGGGCCTATGAACACTGAAGCTTTCTTT
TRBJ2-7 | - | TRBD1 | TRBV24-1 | CATSDLDNRGAQYF | TGTGCCACCAGTGATTTGGATAACAGGGGCGCCCAATACTTC
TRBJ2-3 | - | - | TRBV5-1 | CASSLASRDTQYF | TGCGCCAGCAGCTTGGCCTCGAGAGATACGCAGTATTTT
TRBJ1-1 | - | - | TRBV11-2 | CASSLPRQNTEAFF | TGTGCCAGCAGCTTACCCCGACAGAACACTGAAGCTTTCTTT
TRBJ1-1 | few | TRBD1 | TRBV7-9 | CASSPWDQGGDTEAFF | TGTGCCAGCAGCCCATGGGACCAGGGGGGAGACACTGAAGCTTTCTTT
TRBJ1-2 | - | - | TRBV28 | CASRGPPQDYGYTF | TGTGCCAGCAGGGGCCCCCCGCAGGACTATGGCTACACCTTC
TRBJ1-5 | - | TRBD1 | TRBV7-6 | CASSQGDDQPQHF | TGTGCCAGCAGCCAGGGGGACGATCAGCCCCAGCATTTT